This T cell receptor beta chain came from a study of cytomegalovirus exposure and HLA in healthy donors. It was with 60 Vbeta and 13 Jbeta primers that the PCR ran. Sequencing was performed with immunoSEQ multiplex PCR; in TCRdb, only in-frame clones are kept and a portion is missing. The sample lists some 150,000 clones; around 76% were seen once. V lost 6 bases and J lost 5, with 16 bases in between. CDR1 and CDR2 from the germline V gene are SNHLY and FYNNEI. CDR3 length equals 14 residues. Sequencing was done on a sample of PBMCs. This clonotype was obtained from a man aged 55 to 70 in good health and CMV-seronegative. V usage is TRBV2 and J usage is TRBJ2-5, with D perhaps matching TRBD2 (7 bases). The CDR3 spells CASRRRGGEETQYF. The CDR3 DNA reads TGTGCCAGCAGACGCAGGGGAGGGGAGGAGACCCAGTACTTC.